These T cell receptor beta chains were read from a single sample in a study of cytomegalovirus exposure and HLA in healthy donors. Data came from immunoSEQ multiplex PCR; TCRdb stores just in-frame clones and leaves some out. The sample records approximately 180,000 clones, over 60% being singletons. The sample consisted of PBMCs. Every receptor here comes from a man aged 40-50 years in good health and CMV-seropositive. Both conserved end residues are part of each CDR3. A D gene is named only where the DNA matches it firmly. Not every row has a clone size; where given, it reads once, few, many or a size class.

J: TRBJ2-7; D: TRBD2; size: NA; V: TRBV15; CDR3: CATSRDLGLAGSSYEQYF; DNA: TGTGCCACCAGCAGAGATTTGGGACTAGCGGGGAGCTCCTACGAGCAGTACTTC
J: TRBJ2-7; D: TRBD2; size: NA; V: TRBV28; CDR3: CASRAAGANYEQYF; DNA: TGTGCCAGCAGGGCAGCGGGAGCCAACTACGAGCAGTACTTC
J: TRBJ2-7; D: NA; size: NA; V: TRBV30; CDR3: CAWSRDNNYEQYF; DNA: TGTGCCTGGTCCCGGGACAACAACTACGAGCAGTACTTC
J: TRBJ2-7; D: TRBD1; size: NA; V: TRBV5-4; CDR3: CASSFQGAPEQYF; DNA: TGTGCCAGCAGCTTCCAGGGGGCTCCCGAGCAGTACTTC
J: TRBJ1-1; D: NA; size: NA; V: TRBV2; CDR3: CASSREIEAFF; DNA: TGTGCCAGCAGTAGAGAGATCGAAGCTTTCTTT
J: TRBJ2-1; D: NA; size: NA; V: TRBV15; CDR3: CATSRVAGPGNEQFF; DNA: TGTGCCACCAGCAGAGTGGCGGGTCCGGGGAATGAGCAGTTCTTC
J: TRBJ2-3; D: TRBD2; size: NA; V: TRBV5-1; CDR3: CASSLSLAGTDTQYF; DNA: TGCGCCAGCAGCTTGTCGCTAGCGGGAACCGATACGCAGTATTTT
J: TRBJ2-3; D: NA; size: once; V: TRBV5-8; CDR3: CASETGEGGTDTQYF; DNA: TGTGCCAGCGAGACTGGGGAGGGGGGCACAGATACGCAGTATTTT
J: TRBJ1-3; D: NA; size: NA; V: TRBV5-6; CDR3: CASSLDRMENTIYF; DNA: TGTGCCAGCAGCTTGGACAGAATGGAAAACACCATATATTTT
J: TRBJ2-5; D: TRBD1; size: few; V: TRBV19; CDR3: CASSTLRQGRETQYF; DNA: TGTGCCAGTAGTACTCTCCGACAGGGGCGCGAGACCCAGTACTTC
J: TRBJ2-7; D: TRBD1; size: NA; V: TRBV5-5; CDR3: CASSLGTGASYEQYF; DNA: TGTGCCAGCAGCCTGGGGACAGGGGCCTCCTACGAGCAGTACTTC
J: TRBJ1-1; D: NA; size: NA; V: TRBV7-8; CDR3: CASSFLNTEAFF; DNA: TGTGCCAGCAGCTTCCTAAACACTGAAGCTTTCTTT
J: TRBJ2-7; D: TRBD1; size: medium-sized; V: TRBV6-5; CDR3: CASSSPDRAPTYEQYF; DNA: TGTGCCAGCAGTTCCCCGGACAGGGCCCCTACCTACGAGCAGTACTTC
J: TRBJ2-7; D: NA; size: NA; V: TRBV7-9; CDR3: CASSLGSGSYEQYF; DNA: TGTGCCAGCAGCTTAGGTTCCGGGAGTTACGAGCAGTACTTC
J: TRBJ2-7; D: TRBD2; size: NA; V: TRBV9; CDR3: CASSQARSWERDKDPYEQYF; DNA: TGTGCCAGCAGCCAAGCTAGGTCCTGGGAGCGGGATAAGGACCCCTACGAGCAGTACTTC
J: TRBJ2-5; D: NA; size: NA; V: TRBV10-2; CDR3: CASSEQGLGGEQYF; DNA: TGCGCCAGCAGTGAACAGGGCCTTGGGGGGGAGCAGTACTTC
J: TRBJ2-5; D: NA; size: once; V: TRBV11-2; CDR3: CASSFTRSETQYF; DNA: TGTGCCAGCAGCTTCACACGATCGGAGACCCAGTACTTC
J: TRBJ1-5; D: TRBD1; size: NA; V: TRBV5-1; CDR3: CASSELPTGSNQPQHF; DNA: TGCGCCAGCAGTGAACTCCCGACAGGGAGCAATCAGCCCCAGCATTTT
J: TRBJ1-5; D: NA; size: once; V: TRBV19; CDR3: CASSMEEDQPQHF; DNA: TGTGCCAGTAGTATGGAGGAGGATCAGCCCCAGCATTTT
J: TRBJ1-1; D: TRBD1; size: NA; V: TRBV2; CDR3: CASTSRGPPNRETEAFF; DNA: TGTGCCAGCACATCCAGGGGGCCCCCGAACCGTGAGACTGAAGCTTTCTTT
J: TRBJ1-1; D: NA; size: NA; V: TRBV10-3; CDR3: CAIRTDTMNTEAFF; DNA: TGTGCCATCAGGACGGACACCATGAACACTGAAGCTTTCTTT